Below, one T cell receptor beta chain is given with its context. This sample was included in a study of blood T cell repertoires in COVID-19. Study at large: The study drew acute and convalescent COVID-19 samples from the United States, Italy and Spain. Sources were T cells, B-cell-depleted T cells, or PBMCs; the material itself was cDNA or gDNA.

The CDR3 sequence is 14 residues long. CDR1 is MNHEY, CDR2 SVGAGI, per germline. V gave up 5 bases and J gave up 5 bases; unmatched junction bases: 6. Original handling: Amplification from reference gene primers served as the basis for estimated nucleated cell counts. Clones were sequenced by immunoSEQ multiplex PCR, and TCRdb holds only the in-frame ones, with some missing. V and J calls and clone size come straight from that table; D and trimming were deduced from the DNA. The table lists around 300,000 clones, 80% to 90% of them singletons. Seattle cases were enrolled at active infection and followed longitudinally.

Sequences were obtained from peripheral blood. This clonotype was obtained from a woman between 45 and 65 years old with COVID-19, enrolled during active disease. V and J are TRBV6-5 and TRBJ1-1; 9 positions match TRBD1. CDR3 coding DNA: TGTGCCAGCAGTCACGGACAGGGGATTACTGAAGCTTTCTTT. Its protein is CASSHGQGITEAFF.